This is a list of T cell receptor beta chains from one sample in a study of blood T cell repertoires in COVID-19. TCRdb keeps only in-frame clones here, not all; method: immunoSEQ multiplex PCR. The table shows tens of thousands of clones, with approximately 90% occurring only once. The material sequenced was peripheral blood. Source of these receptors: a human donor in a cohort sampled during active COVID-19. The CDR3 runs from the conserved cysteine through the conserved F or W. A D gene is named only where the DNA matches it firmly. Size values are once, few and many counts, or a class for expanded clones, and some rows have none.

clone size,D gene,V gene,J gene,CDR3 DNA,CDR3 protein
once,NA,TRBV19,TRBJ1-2,TGTGCCAGTGCATGGCTGGGGCAGGGCGGCTACACCTTC,CASAWLGQGGYTF
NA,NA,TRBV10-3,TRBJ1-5,TGTGCCATCAGTGGCCCGCAGGGGAATCAGCCCCAGCATTTT,CAISGPQGNQPQHF
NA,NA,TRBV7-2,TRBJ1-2,TGTGCCAGCAGCTTAGATCAGGACAGCAACTATGGCTACACCTTC,CASSLDQDSNYGYTF
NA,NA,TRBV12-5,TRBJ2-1,TGTGCTAGTGGCCTGACTACCACCTACAATGAGCAGTTCTTC,CASGLTTTYNEQFF
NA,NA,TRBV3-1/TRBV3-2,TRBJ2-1,TGTGCCAGCAGCCAAGGGGTGGGCCGAGTTTCCAATGAGCAGTTCTTC,CASSQGVGRVSNEQFF
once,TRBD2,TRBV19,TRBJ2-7,TGTGCCAGTAGTGCCGGACTAGCGGGAGGGCCGAATTACGAGCAGTACTTC,CASSAGLAGGPNYEQYF
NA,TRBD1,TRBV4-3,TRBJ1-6,TGCGCCAGCAGCCAAGAGATCTCCCTAGACAGGGGTCCGAATTACCCCCTCCACTTT,CASSQEISLDRGPNYPLHF
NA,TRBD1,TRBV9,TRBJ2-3,TGTGCCAGCAGCGTAGACCCGGGACAGGGGGAAGATACGCAGTATTTT,CASSVDPGQGEDTQYF
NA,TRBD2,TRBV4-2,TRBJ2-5,TGTGCCAGCAGCGGGGTCCTAGCGGGAGTTCAAGAGACCCAGTACTTC,CASSGVLAGVQETQYF
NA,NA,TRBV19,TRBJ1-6,TGTGCCATCTCCCGGAAGGGGTTCGGTTCACCCCTCCACTTT,CAISRKGFGSPLHF
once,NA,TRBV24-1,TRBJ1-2,TGTGCCACCCAGGGAGGCTATGGCTACACCTTC,CATQGGYGYTF
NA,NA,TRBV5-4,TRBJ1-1,TGTGCCAGCGAACCCGGGGGGGAGGGAGCTTTCTTT,CASEPGGEGAFF
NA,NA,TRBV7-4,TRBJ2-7,TGTGCCAGCAGCTTAGGGGGGGACAGATCAAAGGACACCTACGAGCAGTACTTC,CASSLGGDRSKDTYEQYF
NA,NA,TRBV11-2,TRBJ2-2,TGTGCCAGCAGCTCCCCGGACAGCACCGGGGAGCTGTTTTTT,CASSSPDSTGELFF
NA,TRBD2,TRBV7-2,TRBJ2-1,TGTGCCAGCAGCCCGCGAACCCTAGCGGGGGCCAATGAGCAGTTCTTC,CASSPRTLAGANEQFF
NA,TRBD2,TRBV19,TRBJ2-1,TGTGCCAGTAGTATACTAGCGGAGCACAATGAGCAGTTCTTC,CASSILAEHNEQFF
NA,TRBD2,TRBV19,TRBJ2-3,TGTGCCAGTAGTATAGCAAGCGGGAGGACAGATACGCAGTATTTT,CASSIASGRTDTQYF
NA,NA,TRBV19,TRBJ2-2,TGTGCCAGTAGTATCCGACCTAGGAAGGGGGACACCGGGGAGCTGTTTTTT,CASSIRPRKGDTGELFF
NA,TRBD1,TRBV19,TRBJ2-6,TGTGCCAGTAGTATAAACAGGGGTGGGCCTCTTGGGGCCAACGTCCTGACTTTC,CASSINRGGPLGANVLTF
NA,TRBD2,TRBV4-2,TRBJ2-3,TGTGCCAGCAGCCAAGGACGGGGACTAGCGGAGACGGAAGATACGCAGTATTTT,CASSQGRGLAETEDTQYF
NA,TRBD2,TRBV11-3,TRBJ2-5,TGTGCCAGCAGCTTAGAGGGGAGGGAAGAGACCCAGTACTTC,CASSLEGREETQYF
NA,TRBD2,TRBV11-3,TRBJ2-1,TGTGCCAGCAGCTTTCTAGCGGGAGGATCCTACAATGAGCAGTTCTTC,CASSFLAGGSYNEQFF
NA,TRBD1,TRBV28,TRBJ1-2,TGTGCCAGCAGTCAGGGGGGAGTAGGCGGCTACACCTTC,CASSQGGVGGYTF
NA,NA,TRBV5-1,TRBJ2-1,TGCGCCAGCAGCTTGGACGGGAGTGGGAATAATGAGCAGTTCTTC,CASSLDGSGNNEQFF
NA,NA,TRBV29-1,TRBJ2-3,TGCAGCGTTGATCCTAGTGGAGGCACAGATACGCAGTATTTT,CSVDPSGGTDTQYF
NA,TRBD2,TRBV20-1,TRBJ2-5,TGCAGTGCTAGTGGTGGGAGGGCTCGAGAGACCCAGTACTTC,CSASGGRARETQYF
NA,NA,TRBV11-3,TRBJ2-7,TGTGCCAGCAGCCGACCGGGCGGGGAGTTCTACGAGCAGTACTTC,CASSRPGGEFYEQYF
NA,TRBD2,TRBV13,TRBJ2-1,TGTGCCAGCAGCTTATCTAGCGGGAGGGCCTACAATGAGCAGTTCTTC,CASSLSSGRAYNEQFF
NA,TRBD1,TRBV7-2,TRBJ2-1,TGTGCCAGCAGCACGCTACAGGGGGGTAATGAGCAGTTCTTC,CASSTLQGGNEQFF
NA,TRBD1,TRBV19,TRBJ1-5,TGTGCCAGTATCCGGGACAGGGAACGGAATCAGCCCCAGCATTTT,CASIRDRERNQPQHF
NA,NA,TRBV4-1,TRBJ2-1,TGCGCCAGCAGCTCACCGGCGGGGCAGCCTCCCTCCTACAATGAGCAGTTCTTC,CASSSPAGQPPSYNEQFF
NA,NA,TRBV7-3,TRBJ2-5,TGTGCCAGCAGAGGTCCGTCGGAGGGATATGAGACCCAGTACTTC,CASRGPSEGYETQYF
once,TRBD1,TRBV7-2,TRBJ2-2,TGTGCCAGCAGCCTAAGGACAGGGGGCACCGGGGAGCTGTTTTTT,CASSLRTGGTGELFF
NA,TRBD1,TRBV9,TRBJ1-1,TGTGCCAGCAGCTCGGGACAGGCCCGACCTATGAACACTGAAGCTTTCTTT,CASSSGQARPMNTEAFF
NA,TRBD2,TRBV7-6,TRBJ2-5,TGTGCCAGCAGCCCTCGGACTAGCGGGAAAGAGACCCAGTACTTC,CASSPRTSGKETQYF
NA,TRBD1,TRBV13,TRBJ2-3,TGTGCCAGCAGCTTAGCGGACAGGGGGTCAGATACGCAGTATTTT,CASSLADRGSDTQYF
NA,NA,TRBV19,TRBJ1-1,TGTGCCAGTAGTCTCAGAACCAAGGGGATTCAAATGAACACTGAAGCTTTCTTT,CASSLRTKGIQMNTEAFF
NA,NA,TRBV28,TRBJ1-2,TGTGCCAGCAGTCTCCCGGACAGCAGCTATGGCTACACCTTC,CASSLPDSSYGYTF
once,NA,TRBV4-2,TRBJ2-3,TGTGCCAGCAGCCTAAGTGGAGGTAGAACTAGCACAGATACGCAGTATTTT,CASSLSGGRTSTDTQYF
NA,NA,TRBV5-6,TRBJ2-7,TGTGCCAGCAGCTCCTTCCGCCTGGACAGTATCCACTACGAGCAGTACTTC,CASSSFRLDSIHYEQYF
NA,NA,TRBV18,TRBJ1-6,TGTGCCAGCTCACCCCAGGGTACTAATTCACCCCTCCACTTT,CASSPQGTNSPLHF
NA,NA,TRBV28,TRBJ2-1,TGTGCCAGCAGTTTCTCAGGACAGATGTTCTTC,CASSFSGQMFF
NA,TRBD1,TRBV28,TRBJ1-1,TGTGCCAGCAGAGCGATTGCCGGGACAGGGGGGACTGAAGCTTTCTTT,CASRAIAGTGGTEAFF
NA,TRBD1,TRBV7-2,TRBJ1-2,TGTGCCAGCAGCCCGGGACAGTCCCACTATGGCTACACCTTC,CASSPGQSHYGYTF
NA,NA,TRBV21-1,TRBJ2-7,TGTGCCAGCAGCAAATTGGGTGGAGGGGCCTACGAGCAGTACTTC,CASSKLGGGAYEQYF
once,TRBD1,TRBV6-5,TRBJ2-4,TGTGCCAGCAGGGGACAGCAGCCTACCCAAAACATTCAGTACTTC,CASRGQQPTQNIQYF
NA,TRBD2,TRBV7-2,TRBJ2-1,TGTGCCAGCAGCCTGACTAGCGGAACCTACAATGAGCAGTTCTTC,CASSLTSGTYNEQFF
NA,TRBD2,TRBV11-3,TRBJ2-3,TGTGCCAGCAGCCCGGGACTAGCGGGCGGCGGAGGTTTCACAGATACGCAGTATTTT,CASSPGLAGGGGFTDTQYF
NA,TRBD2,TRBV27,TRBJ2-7,TGTGCCAGCAGTTTATTAGCGGGAGACTCCTACGAGCAGTACTTC,CASSLLAGDSYEQYF
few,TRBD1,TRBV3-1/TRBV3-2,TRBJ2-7,TGTGCCAGCAGCCAAGGGGACAGGACCTACGAGCAGTACTTC,CASSQGDRTYEQYF
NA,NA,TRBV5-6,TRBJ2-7,TGTGCCAGCAGCTTGCTTACGGGGTCTGCCCACGAGCAGTACTTC,CASSLLTGSAHEQYF